The clone carrying this TCR beta chain occurred many times. Its antigen remains unknown. Patients were excluded for uncontrolled infection, other autoimmune disease, pregnancy or lactation. The data were taken from a study of T cells in Graves' hyperthyroidism and ophthalmopathy. The germline V gene has CDR1 DFQATT and CDR2 SNEGSKA (reference sequence). This CDR3 region has 14 residues. Findings and limits, study-wide: Ophthalmopathy was model-predicted a median about 6.7 months pre-onset. Most expanded thyroid clonotypes above 0.001 recurred in blood.

Amplified regions were TCR beta CDR3 sequences from RNA transcripts. A first-round RT-PCR of the TCR CDR3 used the HTBI primer set. TCRdb re-analysed the multiplex PCR reads in MiXCR, keeping a single row per CDR3 protein. The profile covers fewer than 750,000 distinct CDR3 sequences, with roughly 15% appearing a single time and 3.5% to 4.5% taken by the ten largest. This chain links TRBV20-1 with TRBJ2-5, with a weak D call TRBD2 (6 bases). This clonotype was obtained from a woman in her 40s with Graves' ophthalmopathy. The sample taken for sequencing was blood. The CDR3 region is CSSQDGTLQETQYF. Written as DNA, the CDR3 is TGCAGCTCACAGGACGGGACTCTACAAGAGACCCAGTACTTC.